The rows below give T cell receptor beta chains drawn from one sample of a study of blood T cell repertoires in COVID-19. Some clones are missing from TCRdb's copy, which holds only in-frame ones; the method was immunoSEQ multiplex PCR. The data contain about 73,000 clones, roughly 80% of them singletons. Sample: peripheral blood. These receptor sequences come from a man between 65 and 85 years old with COVID-19, enrolled during active disease. Each CDR3 is given with its conserved first and last residue. D genes are given only for firm matches. Some rows mark clone size as missing; the rest say once, few, many or name a class of expanded clone.

abundance: NA; v_gene: TRBV4-2; d_gene: NA; j_gene: TRBJ1-5; CDR3aa: CASSQDSGVLGNQPQHF; CDR3nt: TGTGCCAGCAGCCAAGATTCGGGGGTTTTGGGCAATCAGCCCCAGCATTTT
abundance: NA; v_gene: TRBV5-4; d_gene: TRBD2; j_gene: TRBJ2-3; CDR3aa: CASGERDPTDTQYF; CDR3nt: TGTGCCAGTGGTGAGCGGGACCCAACAGATACGCAGTATTTT
abundance: NA; v_gene: TRBV11-3; d_gene: NA; j_gene: TRBJ2-3; CDR3aa: CASSFSGSLSTDTQYF; CDR3nt: TGTGCCAGCAGCTTCTCCGGGAGTTTGAGCACAGATACGCAGTATTTT
abundance: NA; v_gene: TRBV24-1; d_gene: TRBD1; j_gene: TRBJ2-1; CDR3aa: CATSDPTGAPYNEQFF; CDR3nt: TGTGCCACCAGTGATCCGACAGGGGCCCCCTACAATGAGCAGTTCTTC
abundance: NA; v_gene: TRBV29-1; d_gene: TRBD1; j_gene: TRBJ1-1; CDR3aa: CSVDPGQGYTEAFF; CDR3nt: TGCAGCGTTGATCCGGGACAGGGATATACTGAAGCTTTCTTT
abundance: NA; v_gene: TRBV21-1; d_gene: NA; j_gene: TRBJ2-2; CDR3aa: CASSKPPSQGYTGELFF; CDR3nt: TGTGCCAGCAGCAAACCCCCGTCCCAGGGGTACACCGGGGAGCTGTTTTTT
abundance: NA; v_gene: TRBV4-3; d_gene: TRBD2; j_gene: TRBJ2-5; CDR3aa: CASSQDGTSGGYRETQYF; CDR3nt: TGCGCCAGCAGCCAAGACGGGACTAGCGGGGGGTACCGGGAGACCCAGTACTTC
abundance: many; v_gene: TRBV5-1; d_gene: NA; j_gene: TRBJ1-6; CDR3aa: CASSLAANSPLHF; CDR3nt: TGCGCCAGCAGCTTGGCCGCGAATTCACCCCTCCACTTT
abundance: NA; v_gene: TRBV12-3/TRBV12-4; d_gene: NA; j_gene: TRBJ1-1; CDR3aa: CASTRTVNTEAFF; CDR3nt: TGTGCCAGCACCAGGACAGTGAACACTGAAGCTTTCTTT
abundance: NA; v_gene: TRBV25-1; d_gene: NA; j_gene: TRBJ2-2; CDR3aa: CASGRIATGELFF; CDR3nt: TGTGCCAGCGGGCGTATTGCCACCGGGGAGCTGTTTTTT
abundance: NA; v_gene: TRBV9; d_gene: NA; j_gene: TRBJ2-7; CDR3aa: CASSVGSSGLSYEQYF; CDR3nt: TGTGCCAGCAGCGTAGGGAGTAGCGGTCTTTCCTACGAGCAGTACTTC
abundance: NA; v_gene: TRBV6-5; d_gene: NA; j_gene: TRBJ2-7; CDR3aa: CASSYDGGYEQYF; CDR3nt: TGTGCCAGCAGTTACGACGGGGGCTACGAGCAGTACTTC
abundance: NA; v_gene: TRBV4-3; d_gene: NA; j_gene: TRBJ1-5; CDR3aa: CASSQVAGSQPQHF; CDR3nt: TGCGCCAGCAGCCAAGTTGCGGGTAGCCAGCCCCAGCATTTT
abundance: NA; v_gene: TRBV6-6; d_gene: NA; j_gene: TRBJ2-2; CDR3aa: CASRGAGLSGELFF; CDR3nt: TGTGCCAGCAGGGGGGCAGGACTCTCCGGGGAGCTGTTTTTT
abundance: NA; v_gene: TRBV10-1; d_gene: NA; j_gene: TRBJ2-7; CDR3aa: CASMVDRDSHHYEQYF; CDR3nt: TGCGCCAGCATGGTGGATCGGGACTCACACCACTACGAGCAGTACTTC
abundance: NA; v_gene: TRBV7-9; d_gene: NA; j_gene: TRBJ1-1; CDR3aa: CASSFGEPNTEAFF; CDR3nt: TGTGCCAGCAGCTTTGGGGAGCCGAACACTGAAGCTTTCTTT
abundance: NA; v_gene: TRBV24-1; d_gene: NA; j_gene: TRBJ2-3; CDR3aa: CATSDYRRSIGPGSTDTQYF; CDR3nt: TGTGCCACCAGTGATTATCGGCGGAGCATAGGGCCGGGAAGCACAGATACGCAGTATTTT
abundance: few; v_gene: TRBV27; d_gene: TRBD2; j_gene: TRBJ2-1; CDR3aa: CASSLIAPGLAVALDNEQFF; CDR3nt: TGTGCCAGCAGTTTAATTGCCCCCGGACTAGCGGTTGCCTTGGACAATGAGCAGTTCTTC
abundance: NA; v_gene: TRBV29-1; d_gene: NA; j_gene: TRBJ2-7; CDR3aa: CSVEGHSYEQYF; CDR3nt: TGCAGCGTTGAAGGGCACTCCTACGAGCAGTACTTC
abundance: NA; v_gene: TRBV12-5; d_gene: NA; j_gene: TRBJ2-1; CDR3aa: CASGLPAGGGHEQFF; CDR3nt: TGTGCTAGTGGTTTGCCCGCAGGAGGAGGCCATGAGCAGTTCTTC
abundance: once; v_gene: TRBV9; d_gene: TRBD2; j_gene: TRBJ2-7; CDR3aa: CASSVGEGGTYEQYF; CDR3nt: TGTGCCAGCAGCGTAGGCGAGGGAGGGACCTACGAGCAGTACTTC
abundance: NA; v_gene: TRBV27; d_gene: NA; j_gene: TRBJ2-1; CDR3aa: CASSLSGPMNEQFF; CDR3nt: TGTGCCAGCAGTTTGAGCGGACCTATGAATGAGCAGTTCTTC
abundance: NA; v_gene: TRBV7-9; d_gene: NA; j_gene: TRBJ2-7; CDR3aa: CASSLAAGFEQYF; CDR3nt: TGTGCCAGCAGCTTAGCGGCGGGTTTCGAGCAGTACTTC
abundance: NA; v_gene: TRBV4-2; d_gene: NA; j_gene: TRBJ1-2; CDR3aa: CASSQDAQGKYGYTF; CDR3nt: TGTGCCAGCAGCCAAGATGCACAGGGAAAATATGGCTACACCTTC
abundance: NA; v_gene: TRBV29-1; d_gene: NA; j_gene: TRBJ1-2; CDR3aa: CSVEARQGPYGYTF; CDR3nt: TGCAGCGTTGAAGCCCGGCAGGGGCCCTATGGCTACACCTTC
abundance: NA; v_gene: TRBV29-1; d_gene: NA; j_gene: TRBJ1-1; CDR3aa: CSVGAGWGMNTEAFF; CDR3nt: TGCAGCGTTGGGGCCGGTTGGGGCATGAACACTGAAGCTTTCTTT
abundance: NA; v_gene: TRBV5-1; d_gene: NA; j_gene: TRBJ2-5; CDR3aa: CASSLGDSQETQYF; CDR3nt: TGCGCCAGCAGCTTGGGTGACAGCCAAGAGACCCAGTACTTC
abundance: few; v_gene: TRBV27; d_gene: TRBD1; j_gene: TRBJ1-6; CDR3aa: CASSLSWTGVSPLHF; CDR3nt: TGTGCCAGCAGTTTAAGTTGGACAGGGGTTTCACCCCTCCACTTT
abundance: few; v_gene: TRBV28; d_gene: TRBD1; j_gene: TRBJ1-2; CDR3aa: CASSLFGQGADGYTF; CDR3nt: TGTGCCAGCAGTTTATTTGGACAGGGAGCGGATGGCTACACCTTC
abundance: NA; v_gene: TRBV5-1; d_gene: TRBD2; j_gene: TRBJ2-3; CDR3aa: CASSLDSGGTDTQYF; CDR3nt: TGCGCCAGCAGCTTGGATTCGGGAGGTACAGATACGCAGTATTTT
abundance: NA; v_gene: TRBV9; d_gene: NA; j_gene: TRBJ1-2; CDR3aa: CASSVDEDPGLGGYTF; CDR3nt: TGTGCCAGCAGCGTAGATGAAGACCCTGGGCTGGGTGGCTACACCTTC
abundance: NA; v_gene: TRBV9; d_gene: TRBD2; j_gene: TRBJ2-1; CDR3aa: CASSGEGLPYNEQFF; CDR3nt: TGTGCCAGCAGCGGGGAGGGTTTGCCCTACAATGAGCAGTTCTTC
abundance: NA; v_gene: TRBV19; d_gene: TRBD2; j_gene: TRBJ2-1; CDR3aa: CASSMGTSEDVQFF; CDR3nt: TGTGCCAGTAGTATGGGGACTAGCGAAGACGTCCAGTTCTTC
abundance: NA; v_gene: TRBV27; d_gene: TRBD1; j_gene: TRBJ1-2; CDR3aa: CASSVGQGTGYTF; CDR3nt: TGTGCCAGCAGTGTAGGACAGGGTACGGGCTACACCTTC
abundance: NA; v_gene: TRBV5-6; d_gene: NA; j_gene: TRBJ2-1; CDR3aa: CASSSSGTFYNEQFF; CDR3nt: TGTGCCAGCAGCTCTTCCGGGACTTTCTACAATGAGCAGTTCTTC
abundance: NA; v_gene: TRBV20-1; d_gene: NA; j_gene: TRBJ2-7; CDR3aa: CSALLAEQYF; CDR3nt: TGCAGTGCTTTGCTAGCGGAGCAGTACTTC
abundance: NA; v_gene: TRBV28; d_gene: TRBD2; j_gene: TRBJ2-3; CDR3aa: CASSPGWGGTDTQYF; CDR3nt: TGTGCCAGCAGCCCCGGCTGGGGGGGGACAGATACGCAGTATTTT